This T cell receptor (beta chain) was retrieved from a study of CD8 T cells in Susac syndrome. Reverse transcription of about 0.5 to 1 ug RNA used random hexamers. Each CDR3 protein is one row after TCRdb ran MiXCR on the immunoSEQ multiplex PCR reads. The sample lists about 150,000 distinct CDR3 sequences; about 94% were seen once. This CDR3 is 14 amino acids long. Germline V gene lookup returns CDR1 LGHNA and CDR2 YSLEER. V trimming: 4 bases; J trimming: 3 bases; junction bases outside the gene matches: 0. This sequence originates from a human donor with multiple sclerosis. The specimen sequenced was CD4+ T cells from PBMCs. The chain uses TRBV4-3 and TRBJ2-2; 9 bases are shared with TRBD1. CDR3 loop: CASSRDRDTGELFF. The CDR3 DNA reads TGCGCCAGCAGCCGGGACAGGGACACCGGGGAGCTGTTTTTT.